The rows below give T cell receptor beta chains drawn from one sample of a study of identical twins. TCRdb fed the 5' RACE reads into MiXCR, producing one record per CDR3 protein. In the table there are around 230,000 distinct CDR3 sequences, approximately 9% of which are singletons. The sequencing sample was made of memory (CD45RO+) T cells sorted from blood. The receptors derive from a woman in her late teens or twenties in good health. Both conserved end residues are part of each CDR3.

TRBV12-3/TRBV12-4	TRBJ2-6	CASSLVAGAGANVLTF
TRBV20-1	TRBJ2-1	CSARDFGLAGYNEQFF
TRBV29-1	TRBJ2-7	CSAAPQGAGYEQYF
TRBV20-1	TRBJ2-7	CSARAPIDSYEQYF
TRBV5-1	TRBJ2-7	CASDSGSSNEQYF
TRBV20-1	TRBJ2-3	CSARVFGGSTDTQYF
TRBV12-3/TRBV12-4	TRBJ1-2	CASSFQDYGYTF
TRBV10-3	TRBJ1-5	CAIRPGQNQPQHF
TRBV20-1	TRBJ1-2	CSASTGEVGYTF
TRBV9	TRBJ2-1	CASSATGGQAVYNEQFF
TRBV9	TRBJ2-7	CASSVSGGSSYEQYF
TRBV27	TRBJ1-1	CASSGTGPNTEAFF
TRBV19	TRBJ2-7	CASSIITESEQYF
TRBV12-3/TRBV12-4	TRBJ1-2	CASSLGGREYGYTF
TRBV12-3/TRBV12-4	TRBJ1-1	CASSLRHLLAEAFF
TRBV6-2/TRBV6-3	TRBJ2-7	CASRTTSGNYEQYF
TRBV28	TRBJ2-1	CASSVISGGALNEQFF
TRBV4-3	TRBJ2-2	CASSQDASGTGELFF
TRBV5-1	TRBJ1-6	CASSPQGMHSPLHF
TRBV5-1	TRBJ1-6	CASSPRDNAPLHF
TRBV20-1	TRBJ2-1	CSASAGGNYNEQFF
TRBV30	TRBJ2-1	CAWTPGTSWYNEQFF
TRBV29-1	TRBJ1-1	CSVEGRFEAFF
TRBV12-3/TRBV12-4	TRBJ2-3	CASSFWGEGADTQYF
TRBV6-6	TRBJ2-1	CAAAYKGDEQFF
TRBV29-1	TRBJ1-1	CSVSPGQNTEAFF
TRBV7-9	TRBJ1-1	CASSGEYTEAFF